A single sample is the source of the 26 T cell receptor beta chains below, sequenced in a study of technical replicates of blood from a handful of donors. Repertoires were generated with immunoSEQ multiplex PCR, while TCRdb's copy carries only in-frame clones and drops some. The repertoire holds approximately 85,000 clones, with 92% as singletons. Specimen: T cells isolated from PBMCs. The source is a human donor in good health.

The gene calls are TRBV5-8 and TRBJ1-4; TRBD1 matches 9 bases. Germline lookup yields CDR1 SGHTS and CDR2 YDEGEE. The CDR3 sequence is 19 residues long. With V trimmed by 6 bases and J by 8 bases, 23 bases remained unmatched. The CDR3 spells CASTFNPTGGTFQNEKLFF. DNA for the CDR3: TGTGCCAGCACCTTTAACCCGACAGGGGGTACTTTCCAGAACGAAAAACTGTTTTTT.

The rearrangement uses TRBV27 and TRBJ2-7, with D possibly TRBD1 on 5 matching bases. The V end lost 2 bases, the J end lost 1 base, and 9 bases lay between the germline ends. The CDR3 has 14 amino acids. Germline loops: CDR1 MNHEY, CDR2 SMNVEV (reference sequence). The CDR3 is CASSLGQGSYEQYF. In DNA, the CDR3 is TGTGCCAGCAGTTTAGGGCAGGGTTCCTACGAGCAGTACTTC.

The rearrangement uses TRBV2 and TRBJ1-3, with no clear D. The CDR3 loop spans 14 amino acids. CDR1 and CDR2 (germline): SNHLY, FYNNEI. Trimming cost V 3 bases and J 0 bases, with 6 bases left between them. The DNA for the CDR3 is TGTGCCAGCAGTGATATAGTCTCTGGAAACACCATATATTTT. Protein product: CASSDIVSGNTIYF.

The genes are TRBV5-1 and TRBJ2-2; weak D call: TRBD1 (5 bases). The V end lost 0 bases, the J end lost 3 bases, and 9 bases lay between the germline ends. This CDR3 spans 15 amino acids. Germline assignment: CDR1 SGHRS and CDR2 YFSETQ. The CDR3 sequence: CASSLAQGHTGELFF. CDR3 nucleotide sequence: TGCGCCAGCAGCTTGGCCCAGGGTCACACCGGGGAGCTGTTTTTT.

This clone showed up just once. CDR3 DNA: TGCAGTGCCACCAGGGGATCGGGCTACACCTTC. Encoded protein: CSATRGSGYTF. This chain connects TRBV20-1 to TRBJ1-2; weak D call: TRBD1 (6 bases). The V end lost 6 bases, the J end lost 8 bases, and 13 bases lay between the germline ends. Germline assignment: CDR1 DFQATT and CDR2 SNEGSKA (reference sequence). This CDR3 has 11 amino acids.

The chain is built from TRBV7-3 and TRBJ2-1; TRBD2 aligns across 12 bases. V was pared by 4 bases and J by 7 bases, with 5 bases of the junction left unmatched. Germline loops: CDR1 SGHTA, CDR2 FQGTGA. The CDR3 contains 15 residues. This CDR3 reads CASSSSSGGVNEQFF. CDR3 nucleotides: TGTGCCAGCAGCTCATCTAGCGGGGGGGTTAATGAGCAGTTCTTC.

The CDR3 protein is CASSQDRAQETQYF. The CDR3 DNA reads as TGTGCCAGCAGCCAGGACAGGGCTCAAGAGACCCAGTACTTC. The gene calls are TRBV5-6 and TRBJ2-5; TRBD1 matches at 8 bases. From germline, CDR1 is SGHDT and CDR2 YYEEEE. Trimming removed 4 bases from V and 2 bases from J; junction bases left unmatched: 4. The CDR3 is 14 residues long.

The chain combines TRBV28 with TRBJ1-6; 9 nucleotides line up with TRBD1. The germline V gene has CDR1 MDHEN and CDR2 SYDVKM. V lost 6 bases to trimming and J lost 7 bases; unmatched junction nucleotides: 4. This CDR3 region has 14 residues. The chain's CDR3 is CASRRTGANSPLHF. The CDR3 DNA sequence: TGTGCCAGCAGACGGACAGGGGCGAATTCACCCCTCCACTTT.

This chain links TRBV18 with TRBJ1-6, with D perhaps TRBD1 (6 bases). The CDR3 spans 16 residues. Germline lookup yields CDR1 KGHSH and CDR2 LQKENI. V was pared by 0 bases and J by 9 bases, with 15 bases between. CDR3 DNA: TGTGCCAGCTCACCACCGGGTGGGACATTAGGTTCACCCCTCCACTTT. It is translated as CASSPPGGTLGSPLHF.

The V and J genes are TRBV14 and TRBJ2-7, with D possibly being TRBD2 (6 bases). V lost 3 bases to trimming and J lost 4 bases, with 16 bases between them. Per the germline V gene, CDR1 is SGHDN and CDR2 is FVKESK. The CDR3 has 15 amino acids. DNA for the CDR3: TGTGCCAGCAGCCACCCCGGGACTGATCATTACGAGCAGTACTTC. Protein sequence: CASSHPGTDHYEQYF.

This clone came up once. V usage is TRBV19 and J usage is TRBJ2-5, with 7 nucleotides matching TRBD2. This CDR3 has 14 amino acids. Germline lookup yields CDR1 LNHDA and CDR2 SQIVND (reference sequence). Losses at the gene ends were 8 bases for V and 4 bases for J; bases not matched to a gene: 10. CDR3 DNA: TGTGCCAGTCGGCCTAGCGGTGGGGTAGAGACCCAGTACTTC. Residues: CASRPSGGVETQYF.

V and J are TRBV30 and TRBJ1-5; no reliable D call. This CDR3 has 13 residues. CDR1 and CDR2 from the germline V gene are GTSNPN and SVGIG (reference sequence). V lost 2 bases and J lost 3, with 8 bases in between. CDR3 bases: TGTGCCTGGAGTTCAAACTCCAATCAGCCCCAGCATTTT. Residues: CAWSSNSNQPQHF. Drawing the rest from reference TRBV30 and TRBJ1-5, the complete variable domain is SQTIHQWPATLVQPVGSPLSLECTVEGTSNPNLYWYRQAAGRGLQLLFYSVGIGQISSEVPQNLSASRPQDRQFILSSKKLLLSDSGFYLCAWSSNSNQPQHFGDGTRLSIL.

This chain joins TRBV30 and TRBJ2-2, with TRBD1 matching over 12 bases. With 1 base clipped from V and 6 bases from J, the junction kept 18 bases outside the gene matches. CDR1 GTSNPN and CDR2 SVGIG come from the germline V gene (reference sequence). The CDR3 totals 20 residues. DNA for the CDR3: TGTGCCTGGAGTGATTTAACCGGGACAGGGGGCAGGGTTGTGTCCGGGGAGCTGTTTTTT. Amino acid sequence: CAWSDLTGTGGRVVSGELFF. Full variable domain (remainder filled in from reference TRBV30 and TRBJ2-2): SQTIHQWPATLVQPVGSPLSLECTVEGTSNPNLYWYRQAAGRGLQLLFYSVGIGQISSEVPQNLSASRPQDRQFILSSKKLLLSDSGFYLCAWSDLTGTGGRVVSGELFFGEGSRLTVL.

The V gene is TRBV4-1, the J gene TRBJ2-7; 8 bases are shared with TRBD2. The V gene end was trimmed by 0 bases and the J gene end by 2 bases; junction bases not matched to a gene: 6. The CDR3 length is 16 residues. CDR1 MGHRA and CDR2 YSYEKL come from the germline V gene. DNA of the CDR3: TGCGCCAGCAGCCAAGACCTCCCGGGAGGGCCCTACGAGCAGTACTTC. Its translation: CASSQDLPGGPYEQYF.

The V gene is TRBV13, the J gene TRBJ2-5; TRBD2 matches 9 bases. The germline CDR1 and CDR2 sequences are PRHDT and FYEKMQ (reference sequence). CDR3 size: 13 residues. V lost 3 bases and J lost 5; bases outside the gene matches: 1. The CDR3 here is CASSFAGGETQYF. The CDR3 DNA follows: TGTGCCAGCAGCTTCGCGGGGGGGGAGACCCAGTACTTC.

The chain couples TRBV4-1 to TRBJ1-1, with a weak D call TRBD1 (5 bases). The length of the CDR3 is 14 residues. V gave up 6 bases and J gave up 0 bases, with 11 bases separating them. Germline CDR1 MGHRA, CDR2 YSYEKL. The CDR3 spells CASRGRTMNTEAFF. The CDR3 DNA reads TGCGCCAGCAGGGGGCGGACTATGAACACTGAAGCTTTCTTT.

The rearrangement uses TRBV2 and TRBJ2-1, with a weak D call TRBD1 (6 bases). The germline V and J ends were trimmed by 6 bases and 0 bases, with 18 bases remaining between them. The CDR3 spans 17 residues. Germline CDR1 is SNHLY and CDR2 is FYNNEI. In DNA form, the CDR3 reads TGTGCCAGCAGCCAGCATCTACAGGGAACCTCCTACAATGAGCAGTTCTTC. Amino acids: CASSQHLQGTSYNEQFF.

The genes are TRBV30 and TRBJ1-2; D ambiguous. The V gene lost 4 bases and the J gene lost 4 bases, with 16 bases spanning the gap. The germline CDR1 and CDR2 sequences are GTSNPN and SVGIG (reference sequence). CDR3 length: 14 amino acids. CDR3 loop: CAWINQAEAYGYTF. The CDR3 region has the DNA TGTGCCTGGATCAATCAAGCGGAGGCCTATGGCTACACCTTC.

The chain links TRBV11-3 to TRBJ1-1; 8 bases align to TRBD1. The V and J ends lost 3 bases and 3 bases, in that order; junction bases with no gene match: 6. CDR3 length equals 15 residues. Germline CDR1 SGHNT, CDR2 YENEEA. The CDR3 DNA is TGTGCCAGCAGCTTTCCAGGACAGGGCTACACTGAAGCTTTCTTT. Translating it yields CASSFPGQGYTEAFF.

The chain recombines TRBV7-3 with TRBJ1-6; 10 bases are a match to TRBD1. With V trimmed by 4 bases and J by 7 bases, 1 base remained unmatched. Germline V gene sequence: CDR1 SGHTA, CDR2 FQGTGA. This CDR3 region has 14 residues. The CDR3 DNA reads TGTGCCAGCAGCTCGGGACAGGGGAATTCACCCCTCCACTTT. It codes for CASSSGQGNSPLHF.

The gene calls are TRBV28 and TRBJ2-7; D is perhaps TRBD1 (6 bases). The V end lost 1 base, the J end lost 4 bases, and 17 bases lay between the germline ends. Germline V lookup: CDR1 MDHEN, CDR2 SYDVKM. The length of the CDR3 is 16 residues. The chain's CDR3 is CASSLSRGDPWYEQYF. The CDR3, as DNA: TGTGCCAGCAGTTTATCCAGGGGCGACCCTTGGTACGAGCAGTACTTC.

CDR3 sequence reads: CASRHNTGATNTEAFF. The CDR3 nucleotides are TGTGCCAGCAGGCATAATACAGGGGCCACGAACACTGAAGCTTTCTTT. The chain is built from TRBV27 and TRBJ1-1, with 7 bases identical to TRBD1. Unmatched junction bases numbered 11, after V lost 6 bases and J lost 1 base. Germline CDR1 MNHEY, CDR2 SMNVEV (reference sequence). This CDR3 contains 16 residues.

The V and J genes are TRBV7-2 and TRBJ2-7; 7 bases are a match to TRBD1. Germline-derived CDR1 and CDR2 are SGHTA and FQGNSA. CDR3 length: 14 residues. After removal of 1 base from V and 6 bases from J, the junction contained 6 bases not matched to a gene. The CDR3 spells CASSLGVGGAEQYF. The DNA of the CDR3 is TGTGCCAGCAGCTTAGGAGTAGGGGGCGCCGAGCAGTACTTC.

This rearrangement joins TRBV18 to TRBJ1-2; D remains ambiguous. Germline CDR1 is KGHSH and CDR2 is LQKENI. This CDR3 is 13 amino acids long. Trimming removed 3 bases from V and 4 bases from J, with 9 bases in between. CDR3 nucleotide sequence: TGTGCCAGCTCACCCGCAGAAATCTATGGCTACACCTTC. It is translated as CASSPAEIYGYTF. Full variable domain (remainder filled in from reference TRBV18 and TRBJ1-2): NAGVMQNPRHLVRRRGQEARLRCSPMKGHSHVYWYRQLPEEGLKFMVYLQKENIIDESGMPKERFSAEFPKEGPSILRIQQVVRGDSAAYFCASSPAEIYGYTFGSGTRLTVV.

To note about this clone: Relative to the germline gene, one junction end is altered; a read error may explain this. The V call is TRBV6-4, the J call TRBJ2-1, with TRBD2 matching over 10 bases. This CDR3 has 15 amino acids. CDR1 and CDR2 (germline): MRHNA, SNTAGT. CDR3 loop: CASSESAGGYSEQFF. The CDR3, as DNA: TGTGCCAGCAGTGAATCAGCGGGAGGGTACAGTGAGCAGTTCTTC.

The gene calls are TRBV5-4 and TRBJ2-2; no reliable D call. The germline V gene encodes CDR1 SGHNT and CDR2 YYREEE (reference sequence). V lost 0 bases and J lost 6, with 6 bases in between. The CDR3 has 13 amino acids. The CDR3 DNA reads TGTGCCAGCAGCTTGGCTAGAGCCGGGGAGCTGTTTTTT. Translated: CASSLARAGELFF.